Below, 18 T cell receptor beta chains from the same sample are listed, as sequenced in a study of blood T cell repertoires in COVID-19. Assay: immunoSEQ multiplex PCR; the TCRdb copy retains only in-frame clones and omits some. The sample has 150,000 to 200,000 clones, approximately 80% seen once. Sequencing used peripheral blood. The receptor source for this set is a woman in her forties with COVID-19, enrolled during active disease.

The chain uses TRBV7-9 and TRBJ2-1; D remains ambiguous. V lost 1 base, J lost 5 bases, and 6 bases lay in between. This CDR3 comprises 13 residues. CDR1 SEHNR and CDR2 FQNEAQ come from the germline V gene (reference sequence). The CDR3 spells CASSLDSDNEQFF. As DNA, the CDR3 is TGTGCCAGCAGCTTAGATTCTGACAATGAGCAGTTCTTC. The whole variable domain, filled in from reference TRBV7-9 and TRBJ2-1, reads DTGVSQNPRHKITKRGQNVTFRCDPISEHNRLYWYRQTLGQGPEFLTYFQNEAQLEKSRLLSDRFSAERPKGSFSTLEIQRTEQGDSAMYLCASSLDSDNEQFFGPGTRLTVL.

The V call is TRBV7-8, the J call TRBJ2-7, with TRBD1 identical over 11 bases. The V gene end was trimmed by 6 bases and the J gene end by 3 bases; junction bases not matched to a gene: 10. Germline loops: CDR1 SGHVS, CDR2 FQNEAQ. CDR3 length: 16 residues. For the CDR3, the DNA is TGTGCCAGCAGTCCTCCTCCCGGGACAGGGGGCTACGAGCAGTACGTC. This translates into CASSPPPGTGGYEQYV.

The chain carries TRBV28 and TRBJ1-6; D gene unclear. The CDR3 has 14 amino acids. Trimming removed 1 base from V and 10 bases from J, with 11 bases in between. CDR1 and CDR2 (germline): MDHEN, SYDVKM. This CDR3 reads CASSLFRFESPLHF. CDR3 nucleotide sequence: TGTGCCAGCAGTTTATTCAGGTTCGAGTCACCCCTCCACTTT.

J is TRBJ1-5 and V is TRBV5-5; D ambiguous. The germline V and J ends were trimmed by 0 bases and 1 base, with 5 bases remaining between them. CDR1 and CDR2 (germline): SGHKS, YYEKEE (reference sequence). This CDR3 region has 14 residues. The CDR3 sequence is CASSLAGSNQPQHF. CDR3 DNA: TGTGCCAGCAGCTTGGCTGGCAGCAATCAGCCCCAGCATTTT.

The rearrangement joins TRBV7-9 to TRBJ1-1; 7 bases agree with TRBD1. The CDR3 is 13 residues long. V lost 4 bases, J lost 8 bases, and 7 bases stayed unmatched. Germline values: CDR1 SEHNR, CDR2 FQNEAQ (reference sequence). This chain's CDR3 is CASSWDSLTEAFF. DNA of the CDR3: TGTGCCAGCAGCTGGGACAGTCTGACCGAAGCTTTCTTT. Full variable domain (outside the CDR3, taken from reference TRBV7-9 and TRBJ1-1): DTGVSQNPRHKITKRGQNVTFRCDPISEHNRLYWYRQTLGQGPEFLTYFQNEAQLEKSRLLSDRFSAERPKGSFSTLEIQRTEQGDSAMYLCASSWDSLTEAFFGQGTRLTVV.

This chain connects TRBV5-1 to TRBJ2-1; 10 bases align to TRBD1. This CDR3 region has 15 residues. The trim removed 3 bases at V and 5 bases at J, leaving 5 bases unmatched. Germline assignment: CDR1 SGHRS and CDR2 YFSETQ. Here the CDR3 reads CASSSWDRGNNEQFF. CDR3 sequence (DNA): TGCGCCAGCAGCTCCTGGGACAGGGGTAACAATGAGCAGTTCTTC.

Here the CDR3 reads CSVVGTRVPGELFF. The DNA of the CDR3 is TGCAGCGTTGTTGGGACTAGAGTCCCCGGGGAGCTGTTTTTT. The chain couples TRBV29-1 to TRBJ2-2, with 8 bases identical to TRBD2. CDR3 size: 14 residues. Germline V gene sequence: CDR1 SQVTM, CDR2 ANQGSEA. With 4 bases clipped from V and 6 bases from J, the junction kept 7 bases outside the gene matches.

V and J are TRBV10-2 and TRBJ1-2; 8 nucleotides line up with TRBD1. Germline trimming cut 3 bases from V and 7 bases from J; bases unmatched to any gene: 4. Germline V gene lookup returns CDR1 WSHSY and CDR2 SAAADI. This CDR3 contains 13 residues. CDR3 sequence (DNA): TGCGCCAGCAGTGATACAGGGGGTATTGGCTACACCTTC. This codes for CASSDTGGIGYTF.

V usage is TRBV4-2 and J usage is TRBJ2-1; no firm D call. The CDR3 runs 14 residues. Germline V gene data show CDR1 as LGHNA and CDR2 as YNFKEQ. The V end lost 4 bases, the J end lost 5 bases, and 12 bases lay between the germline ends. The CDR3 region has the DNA TGTGCCAGCAGCCCCTCGGGTCTTAACAATGAGCAGTTCTTC. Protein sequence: CASSPSGLNNEQFF.

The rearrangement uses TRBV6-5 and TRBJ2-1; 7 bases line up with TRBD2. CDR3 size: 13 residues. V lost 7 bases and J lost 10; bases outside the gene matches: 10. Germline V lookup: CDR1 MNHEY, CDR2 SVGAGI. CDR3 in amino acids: CASTGGRAGEQFF. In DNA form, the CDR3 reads TGTGCCAGCACCGGTGGGAGGGCGGGGGAGCAGTTCTTC.

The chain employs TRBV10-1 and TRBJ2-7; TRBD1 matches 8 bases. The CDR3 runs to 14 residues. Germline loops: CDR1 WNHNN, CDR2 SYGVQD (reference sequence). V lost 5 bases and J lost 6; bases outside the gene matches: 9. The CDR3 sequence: CASSWGQGAPEQYV. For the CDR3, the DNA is TGCGCCAGCAGTTGGGGGCAGGGGGCCCCCGAGCAGTACGTC.

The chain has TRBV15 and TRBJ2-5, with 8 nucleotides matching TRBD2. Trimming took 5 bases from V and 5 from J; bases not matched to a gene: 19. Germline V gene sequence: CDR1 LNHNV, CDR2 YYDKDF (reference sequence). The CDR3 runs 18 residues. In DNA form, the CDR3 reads TGTGCCACCAGCTTATCTAGAGCTAGCGGGCCTGCAGGGGAGACCCAGTACTTC. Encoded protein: CATSLSRASGPAGETQYF.

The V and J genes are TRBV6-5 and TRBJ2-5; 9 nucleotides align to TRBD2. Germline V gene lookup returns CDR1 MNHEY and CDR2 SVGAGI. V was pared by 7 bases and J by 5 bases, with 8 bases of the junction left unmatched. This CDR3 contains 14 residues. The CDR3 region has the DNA TGTGCCAGCAAGTCACTAGCGGGTGTTGAGACCCAGTACTTC. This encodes CASKSLAGVETQYF.

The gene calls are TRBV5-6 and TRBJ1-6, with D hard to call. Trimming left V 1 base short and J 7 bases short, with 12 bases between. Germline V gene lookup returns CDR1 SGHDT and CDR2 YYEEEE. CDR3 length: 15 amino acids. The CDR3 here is CASSLLAAGNSPLHF. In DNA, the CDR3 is TGTGCCAGCAGCTTGCTCGCGGCTGGGAATTCACCCCTCCACTTT.

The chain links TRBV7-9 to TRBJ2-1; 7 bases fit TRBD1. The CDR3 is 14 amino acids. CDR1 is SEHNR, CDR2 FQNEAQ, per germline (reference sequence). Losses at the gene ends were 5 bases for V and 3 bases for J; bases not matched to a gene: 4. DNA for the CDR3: TGTGCCAGCAGCCCCCGGACAGGCTACAATGAGCAGTTCTTC. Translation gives CASSPRTGYNEQFF.

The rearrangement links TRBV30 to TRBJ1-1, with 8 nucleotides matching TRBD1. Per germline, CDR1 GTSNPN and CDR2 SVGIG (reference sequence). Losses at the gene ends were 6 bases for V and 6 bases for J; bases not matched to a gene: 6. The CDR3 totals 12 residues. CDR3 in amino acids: CACQTGAAEAFF. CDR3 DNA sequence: TGTGCCTGCCAGACAGGGGCCGCTGAAGCTTTCTTT.

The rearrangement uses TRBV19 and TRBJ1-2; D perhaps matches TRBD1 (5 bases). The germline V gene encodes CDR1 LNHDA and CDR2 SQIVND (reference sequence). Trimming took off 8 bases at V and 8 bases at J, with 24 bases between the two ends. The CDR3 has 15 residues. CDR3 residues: CASLNSDSGPRGYTF. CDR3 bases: TGTGCCAGTCTCAACTCCGATTCAGGGCCCAGGGGCTACACCTTC.

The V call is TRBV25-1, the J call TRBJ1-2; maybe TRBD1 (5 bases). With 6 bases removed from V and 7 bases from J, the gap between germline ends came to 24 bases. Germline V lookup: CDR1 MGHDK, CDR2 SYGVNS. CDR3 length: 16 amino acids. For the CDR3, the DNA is TGTGCCAGCAGCCGGGGGGGGGATCTGGCTATACGTGGCTACACCTTC. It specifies CASSRGGDLAIRGYTF.